One sample yielded the 28 T cell receptor beta chains listed below, sequenced in a study of T cells in Graves' hyperthyroidism and ophthalmopathy. TCR beta CDR3 sequences were amplified from RNA transcripts. Researchers ran a first-round RT-PCR on the TCR CDR3 using the HTBI primer set. TCRdb redid the calling of the multiplex PCR reads with MiXCR, one entry per CDR3 protein. The table has some 350,000 distinct CDR3 sequences, about 25% seen once. Specimen: blood. These receptors were taken from a middle-aged man with Graves' hyperthyroidism.

This clonotype was counted only a few times. This chain uses TRBV7-9 with TRBJ2-1; 9 bases map to TRBD2. The germline gives CDR1 SEHNR, CDR2 FQNEAQ (reference sequence). Losses at the gene ends were 4 bases for V and 6 bases for J; bases not matched to a gene: 13. The length of the CDR3 is 17 residues. The CDR3 loop reads CASSSFFGLATVNEQFF. As DNA, the CDR3 is TGTGCCAGCAGCTCCTTCTTTGGACTAGCGACCGTCAATGAGCAGTTCTTC.

The chain carries TRBV3-1 and TRBJ2-1; 8 nucleotides line up with TRBD2. CDR1 LGHDT and CDR2 YNNKEL come from the germline V gene (reference sequence). The CDR3 has 14 amino acids. V trimming: 5 bases; J trimming: 2 bases; junction bases outside the gene matches: 2. The CDR3 nucleotides are TGTGCCAGCAGCACGGGAGGGCCCTACAATGAGCAGTTCTTC. Protein sequence: CASSTGGPYNEQFF.

This clonotype appeared a few times. The chain joins TRBV6-1 to TRBJ2-7; D gene unclear. The CDR3 sequence is 11 residues long. V dropped 5 bases and J dropped 6 bases, with 8 bases sitting between them. Germline lookup yields CDR1 MNHNS and CDR2 SASEGT. The CDR3 nucleotides are TGTGCCAGCAGTTCTGGGCCCGAGCAGTACTTC. The encoded protein is CASSSGPEQYF.

This chain uses TRBV10-1 with TRBJ2-7; tentative D call: TRBD2 (5 bases). V shed 8 bases and J shed 0 bases, with 14 bases lying between them. This CDR3 spans 14 amino acids. The germline V gene encodes CDR1 WNHNN and CDR2 SYGVQD (reference sequence). The CDR3 DNA reads TGCGCCAGCCCAAGGACTGATATCTCCTACGAGCAGTACTTC. Amino acid sequence: CASPRTDISYEQYF.

This clonotype was counted a few times. The J gene is TRBJ2-3, the V gene TRBV20-1, with 16 bases that match TRBD2. The junction had 7 bases not matched to a gene; V was cut back by 5 bases and J by 2 bases. This CDR3 comprises 17 residues. Germline CDR1 DFQATT, CDR2 SNEGSKA (reference sequence). The CDR3 sequence: CSAEGLAGGPNTDTQYF. CDR3 nucleotide sequence: TGCAGTGCTGAGGGACTAGCGGGAGGGCCGAACACAGATACGCAGTATTTT.

The rearrangement uses TRBV6-1 and TRBJ2-1, with D possibly matching TRBD2 (5 bases). Trimming stripped 3 bases from V and 4 bases from J, with 10 bases between. The CDR3 contains 14 residues. Germline V lookup: CDR1 MNHNS, CDR2 SASEGT. This chain's CDR3 is CASSDRELYNEQFF. CDR3 DNA: TGTGCCAGCAGTGATCGGGAACTTTACAATGAGCAGTTCTTC.

This clonotype was counted at least ten times. The chain links TRBV27 to TRBJ2-7; D gene unclear. CDR1 is MNHEY and CDR2 is SMNVEV in the germline V gene (reference sequence). This CDR3 region has 14 residues. The V end was cut by 3 bases, the J end by 7 bases, with 16 bases between. The DNA of the CDR3 is TGTGCCAGCAGTTTGCGTCAGCCGGCCGGAGAGCAGTACTTC. Its protein is CASSLRQPAGEQYF.

This clonotype came up a few times. This sequence joins TRBV20-1 and TRBJ2-7, with TRBD2 matching over 9 bases. CDR1 DFQATT and CDR2 SNEGSKA come from the germline V gene (reference sequence). The junction had 9 bases not matched to a gene; V was cut back by 0 bases and J by 0 bases. The CDR3 has 17 residues. CDR3 nucleotides: TGCAGTGCTAGAGATTATTCAAGCGGGAGGAGCTCCTACGAGCAGTACTTC. It is translated as CSARDYSSGRSSYEQYF.

The rearrangement uses TRBV9 and TRBJ2-3; the D is unclear. The V gene's germline CDR1 is SGDLS and CDR2 YYNGEE. CDR3 length: 16 amino acids. Trimming cost V 0 bases and J 0 bases, with 11 bases left between them. The CDR3 sequence: CASSVDLPTSTDTQYF. DNA of the CDR3: TGTGCCAGCAGCGTAGACCTACCGACTAGCACAGATACGCAGTATTTT.

The chain carries TRBV9 and TRBJ2-5; D is perhaps TRBD1 (5 bases). The CDR3 is 15 residues long. Trimming left V 0 bases short and J 3 bases short, with 12 bases between. The V gene's germline CDR1 is SGDLS and CDR2 YYNGEE. The CDR3 DNA sequence: TGTGCCAGCAGCGTAGGACAGTATGTAAAAGAGACCCAGTACTTC. It specifies CASSVGQYVKETQYF.

This clonotype appeared many times. V usage is TRBV3-1 and J usage is TRBJ1-1; a possible D gene is TRBD1 (5 bases). This CDR3 spans 15 amino acids. V was shortened by 4 bases and J by 1 base, with 13 bases between the two germline ends. Germline CDR1 and CDR2: LGHDT and YNNKEL (reference sequence). The CDR3 here is CASSPLGTTNTEAFF. CDR3 coding DNA: TGTGCCAGCAGCCCCCTGGGGACCACGAACACTGAAGCTTTCTTT.

This clonotype was picked up many times. This chain uses TRBV6-1 with TRBJ2-7; D might be TRBD1 or TRBD2, each matching 5 bases. The CDR3 totals 13 residues. Germline CDR1 is MNHNS and CDR2 is SASEGT. Trimming removed 7 bases from V and 3 bases from J, with 13 bases in between. The DNA for the CDR3 is TGTGCCAGCACCTGGGGACGGAACTACGAGCAGTACTTC. It translates to CASTWGRNYEQYF.

The rearrangement joins TRBV5-5 to TRBJ1-6; D is perhaps TRBD1 (5 bases). V lost 5 bases and J 7 bases, leaving 7 bases between the germline ends. The V gene's germline CDR1 is SGHKS and CDR2 YYEKEE (reference sequence). The CDR3 extends over 12 amino acids. The CDR3 reads CASRGDNSPLHF. CDR3 nucleotides: TGTGCCAGCAGAGGGGACAATTCACCCCTCCACTTT.

Here the CDR3 DNA reads TGTGCCACCAGTGCCCGGGGCTATGAGCCCCAGCATTTT. Translation: CATSARGYEPQHF. The V call is TRBV24-1, the J call TRBJ1-5; D possibly corresponds to TRBD1 (5 bases). Germline V lookup: CDR1 KGHDR, CDR2 SFDVKD. With 5 bases removed from V and 8 bases from J, the gap between germline ends came to 12 bases. There are 13 residues in the CDR3.

This clonotype came up once. V and J are TRBV7-3 and TRBJ1-1; D possibly corresponds to TRBD1 (5 bases). Germline V gene lookup returns CDR1 SGHTA and CDR2 FQGTGA. The CDR3 runs 12 residues. Deletions cut 6 bases from V and 8 bases from J, with 13 bases between. The CDR3 spells CASSQTGLEAFF. The CDR3 DNA follows: TGTGCCAGCAGTCAAACAGGCCTGGAAGCTTTCTTT.

This clonotype appeared many times. The V and J genes are TRBV28 and TRBJ2-3; TRBD1 matches at 9 bases. Trimming cost V 5 bases and J 1 base; bases outside gene matches: 4. The CDR3 has 15 amino acids. Germline CDR1 is MDHEN and CDR2 is SYDVKM. The CDR3 protein is CASSPRTGGTDTQYF. The CDR3 DNA sequence: TGTGCCAGCAGTCCCCGGACAGGGGGCACAGATACGCAGTATTTT.

This clonotype came up a few times. The chain couples TRBV3-1 to TRBJ1-5; D not resolved. CDR3 length: 16 amino acids. V lost 0 bases to trimming and J lost 2 bases, with 11 bases between them. Germline loops: CDR1 LGHDT, CDR2 YNNKEL (reference sequence). The CDR3 DNA reads TGTGCCAGCAGCCAAGATAGCGGGCGCGGCAATCAGCCCCAGCATTTT. Protein product: CASSQDSGRGNQPQHF.

Many counts were recorded for this clonotype. The chain recombines TRBV5-1 with TRBJ2-1; D possibly corresponds to TRBD1 (6 bases). Germline lookup yields CDR1 SGHRS and CDR2 YFSETQ. The V and J ends lost 3 bases and 4 bases respectively, with 11 bases between them. This CDR3 region has 14 residues. Here the CDR3 DNA reads TGCGCCAGCAGCTCAGGGGTGAGTTACAATGAGCAGTTCTTC. Amino acid sequence: CASSSGVSYNEQFF. The full variable domain, with the rest looked up from reference TRBV5-1 and TRBJ2-1, is KAGVTQTPRYLIKTRGQQVTLSCSPISGHRSVSWYQQTPGQGLQFLFEYFSETQRNKGNFPGRFSGRQFSNSRSEMNVSTLELGDSALYLCASSSGVSYNEQFFGPGTRLTVL.

J is TRBJ2-5 and V is TRBV20-1; a weak D match, TRBD2 (5 bases). Germline CDR1 reads DFQATT; CDR2 reads SNEGSKA (reference sequence). V lost 3 bases to trimming and J lost 3 bases, with 14 bases between them. This CDR3 has 14 amino acids. The CDR3 region is CSASGRAEKETQYF. DNA for the CDR3: TGCAGTGCTAGTGGAAGAGCGGAAAAAGAGACCCAGTACTTC.

V and J are TRBV28 and TRBJ2-7; the D is unclear. The V gene's germline CDR1 is MDHEN and CDR2 SYDVKM. CDR3 size: 15 residues. Between the trimmed V and J ends, which lost 6 bases and 1 base, there was a span of 16 bases. CDR3 amino acids: CASSSPAGLSYEQYF. The CDR3 DNA sequence: TGTGCCAGCAGCTCCCCGGCTGGGCTATCCTACGAGCAGTACTTC.

This clonotype was found a few times. Written as DNA, the CDR3 is TGTGCCAGCAGTTACCCGGACAGGGTTTTAGCAGAGACCCAGTACTTC. Its protein is CASSYPDRVLAETQYF. The chain links TRBV6-6 to TRBJ2-5; the match to TRBD1 covers 8 bases. CDR3 length equals 16 residues. Germline V gene sequence: CDR1 MNHNY, CDR2 SVGAGI (reference sequence). Unmatched junction bases numbered 9, after V lost 2 bases and J lost 4 bases.

The V and J genes are TRBV6-1 and TRBJ1-1; D uncertain. Trimming pared 8 bases from V and 8 bases from J, leaving 9 bases between. CDR1 and CDR2 (germline): MNHNS, SASEGT. CDR3 length equals 10 residues. CDR3 protein: CASGRREAFF. CDR3 DNA: TGTGCCAGCGGACGACGAGAAGCTTTCTTT.

This clonotype was detected ten times or more. The chain couples TRBV3-1 to TRBJ2-1; TRBD2 matches at 10 bases. V shed 6 bases and J 3 bases; nucleotides not matched to a gene: 5. Per the germline V gene, CDR1 is LGHDT and CDR2 is YNNKEL (reference sequence). The CDR3 sequence is 15 residues long. The CDR3, as DNA: TGTGCCAGCAGTCTAGCGGGAGTCTTCTACAATGAGCAGTTCTTC. It encodes CASSLAGVFYNEQFF.

In this sample, this clonotype turned up many times. The CDR3 loop reads CSAVRGGEETQYF. For the CDR3, the DNA is TGCAGTGCTGTCCGGGGTGGTGAAGAGACCCAGTACTTC. The V and J genes are TRBV20-1 and TRBJ2-5; tentatively, D is TRBD2 (5 bases). Germline V gene data show CDR1 as DFQATT and CDR2 as SNEGSKA (reference sequence). The CDR3 runs to 13 residues. V shed 5 bases and J shed 3 bases, with 13 bases lying between them.

This chain uses TRBV10-1 with TRBJ2-3, with TRBD1 as a possible D gene (6 bases). V was cut by 7 bases and J by 1 base, with 12 bases left in between. Germline lookup yields CDR1 WNHNN and CDR2 SYGVQD (reference sequence). The CDR3 consists of 14 residues. The CDR3 reads CASNRDTGTDTQYF. CDR3 in DNA: TGCGCCAGCAATCGGGACACGGGCACAGATACGCAGTATTTT.

This clonotype occurred a few times. The CDR3 sequence is CASSYRPTRTDTQYF. For the CDR3, the DNA is TGCGCCAGCAGCTACCGGCCCACCCGGACAGATACGCAGTATTTT. The chain joins TRBV5-1 to TRBJ2-3; D is ambiguous. Germline V CDR1 and CDR2: SGHRS, YFSETQ. The CDR3 is made up of 15 amino acids. V was shortened by 3 bases and J by 3 bases, with 14 bases between the two germline ends.

This clonotype has ten or more counts. The rearrangement joins TRBV7-3 to TRBJ2-2, with 12 bases matching TRBD2. Germline trimming cut 5 bases from V and 6 bases from J; bases unmatched to any gene: 4. This CDR3 has 15 residues. Germline CDR1 and CDR2: SGHTA and FQGTGA. The CDR3 DNA reads TGTGCCAGCAGCCCTAGCGGGAGGGCCGCCGGGGAGCTGTTTTTT. Translation: CASSPSGRAAGELFF.

This clonotype occurred a few times. This sequence joins TRBV7-3 and TRBJ2-5; 15 bases are a match to TRBD2. This CDR3 has 18 amino acids. Unmatched junction bases numbered 10, after V lost 5 bases and J lost 3 bases. Looked up from germline, CDR1 is SGHTA and CDR2 is FQGTGA. Here the CDR3 reads CASSQAGTSGRPEETQYF. The CDR3 bases are TGTGCCAGCAGCCAAGCCGGGACTAGCGGGAGGCCAGAAGAGACCCAGTACTTC.